The present T cell receptor beta chain was sequenced within a study of shared clonotypes between healthy human individuals. The table came from immunoSEQ multiplex PCR; TCRdb's copy has only in-frame clones and leaves some out. This table holds approximately 2.3 million clones, more than 80% found once. CDR3 length: 17 amino acids. J gave up 6 bases and V 0 bases, and 9 bases lay outside the gene matches. The germline gives CDR1 LNHNV, CDR2 YYDKDF (reference sequence). The sequence was obtained from a man between 18 and 29 years old in good health. Some clones in this sample may be carry-over from other donors' samples. Sequencing input: naive CD4+ T cells from PBMCs. Subset here: CD45RA+ positively selected. The chain employs TRBV15 and TRBJ2-2; 8 bases line up with TRBD1. The CDR3 DNA reads as TGTGCCACCAGCAGAGATAGAAACAGGGGGAAGGCCGGGGAGCTGTTTTTT. The encoded protein is CATSRDRNRGKAGELFF.